This TCR beta chain was sequenced in a study of cytomegalovirus exposure and HLA in healthy donors. Study details: Inside one of the first data releases sat tens of millions of unique TCRs taken from HLA-typed donors. Study-level results: The study designated roughly 150 TCR beta chains cytomegalovirus-associated. Across all donors, roughly uniform sequencing depth was an assumption of the presence/absence analyses. Immune exposure data for these donors was limited to CMV serostatus.

Regarding this clone: The target antigen is unknown.

Use of 60 Vbeta and 13 Jbeta primers characterized the PCR. Clones were read by immunoSEQ multiplex PCR, and TCRdb kept only the in-frame ones, dropping some. The sample holds about 160,000 clones; 81% are singletons and the top ten take 1.3%. The sequence derives from a man aged 50 to 60 in good health and CMV-seropositive. What was sequenced was PBMCs.

The CDR3 bases are TGTGCCAGTCAAAACACCAACTATGGCTACACCTTC. Translation gives CASQNTNYGYTF. The chain links TRBV28 to TRBJ1-2; D call uncertain. Trimming took off 9 bases at V and 2 bases at J, with 10 bases between the two ends. CDR3 size: 12 residues. The germline V gene encodes CDR1 MDHEN and CDR2 SYDVKM.